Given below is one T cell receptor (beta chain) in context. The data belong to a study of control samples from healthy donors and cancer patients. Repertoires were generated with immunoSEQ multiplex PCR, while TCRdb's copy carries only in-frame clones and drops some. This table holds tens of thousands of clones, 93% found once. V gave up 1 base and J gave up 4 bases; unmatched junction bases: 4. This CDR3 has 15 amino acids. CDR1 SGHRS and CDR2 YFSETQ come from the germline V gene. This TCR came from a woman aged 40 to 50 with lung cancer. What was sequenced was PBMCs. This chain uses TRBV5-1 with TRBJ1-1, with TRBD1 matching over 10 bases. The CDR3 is CASSLRTGGTTEAFF. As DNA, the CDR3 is TGCGCCAGCAGCTTGCGGACAGGGGGGACCACTGAAGCTTTCTTT. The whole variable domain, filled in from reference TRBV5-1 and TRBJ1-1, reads KAGVTQTPRYLIKTRGQQVTLSCSPISGHRSVSWYQQTPGQGLQFLFEYFSETQRNKGNFPGRFSGRQFSNSRSEMNVSTLELGDSALYLCASSLRTGGTTEAFFGQGTRLTVV.